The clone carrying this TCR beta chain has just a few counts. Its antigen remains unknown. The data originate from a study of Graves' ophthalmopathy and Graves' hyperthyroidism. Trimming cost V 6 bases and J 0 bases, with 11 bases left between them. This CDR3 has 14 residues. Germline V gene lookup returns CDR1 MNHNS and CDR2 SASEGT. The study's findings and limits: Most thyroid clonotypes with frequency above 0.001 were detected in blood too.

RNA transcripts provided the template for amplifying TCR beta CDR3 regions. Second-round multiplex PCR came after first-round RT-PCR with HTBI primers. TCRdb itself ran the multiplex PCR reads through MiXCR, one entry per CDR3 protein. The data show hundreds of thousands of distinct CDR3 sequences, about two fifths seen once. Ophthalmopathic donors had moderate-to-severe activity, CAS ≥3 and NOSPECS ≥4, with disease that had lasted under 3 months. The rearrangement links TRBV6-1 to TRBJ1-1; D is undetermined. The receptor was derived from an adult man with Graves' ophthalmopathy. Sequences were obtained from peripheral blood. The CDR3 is CASRATRMNTEAFF. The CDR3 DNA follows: TGTGCCAGCAGAGCGACACGAATGAACACTGAAGCTTTCTTT.